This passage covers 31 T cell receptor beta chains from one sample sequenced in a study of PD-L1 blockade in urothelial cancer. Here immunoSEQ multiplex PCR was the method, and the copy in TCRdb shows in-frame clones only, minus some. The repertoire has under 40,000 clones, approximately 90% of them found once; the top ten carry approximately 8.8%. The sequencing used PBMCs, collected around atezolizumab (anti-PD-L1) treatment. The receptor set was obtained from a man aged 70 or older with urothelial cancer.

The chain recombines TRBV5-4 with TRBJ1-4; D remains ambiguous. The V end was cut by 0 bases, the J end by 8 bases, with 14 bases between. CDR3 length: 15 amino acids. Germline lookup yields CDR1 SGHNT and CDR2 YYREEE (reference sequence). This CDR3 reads CASSLGPRGREKLFF. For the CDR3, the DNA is TGTGCCAGCAGCTTGGGCCCCCGGGGTCGCGAAAAACTGTTTTTT.

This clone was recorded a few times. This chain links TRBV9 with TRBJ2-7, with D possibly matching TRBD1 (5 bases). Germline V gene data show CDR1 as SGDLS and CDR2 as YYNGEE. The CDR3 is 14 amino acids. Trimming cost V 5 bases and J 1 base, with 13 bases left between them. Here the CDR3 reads CASSPDILSYEQYF. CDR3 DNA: TGTGCCAGCAGTCCGGACATACTATCCTACGAGCAGTACTTC.

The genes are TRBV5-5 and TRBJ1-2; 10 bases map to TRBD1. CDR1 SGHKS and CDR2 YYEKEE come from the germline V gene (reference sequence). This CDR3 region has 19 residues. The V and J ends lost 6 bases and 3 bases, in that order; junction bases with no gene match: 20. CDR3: CASTLASVFGTGADYGYTF. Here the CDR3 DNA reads TGTGCCAGCACCCTCGCTTCAGTGTTCGGGACAGGGGCGGACTATGGCTACACCTTC. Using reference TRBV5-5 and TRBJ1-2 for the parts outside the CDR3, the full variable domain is DAGVTQSPTHLIKTRGQQVTLRCSPISGHKSVSWYQQVLGQGPQFIFQYYEKEERGRGNFPDRFSARQFPNYSSELNVNALLLGDSALYLCASTLASVFGTGADYGYTFGSGTRLTVV.

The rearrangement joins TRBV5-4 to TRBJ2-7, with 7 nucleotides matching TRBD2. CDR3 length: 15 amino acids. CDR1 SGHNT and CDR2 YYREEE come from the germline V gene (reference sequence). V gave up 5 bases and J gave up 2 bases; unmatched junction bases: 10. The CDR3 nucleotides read TGTGCCAGCAGAGGGGACTATTCTTCCACCTACGAGCAGTACTTC. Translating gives CASRGDYSSTYEQYF.

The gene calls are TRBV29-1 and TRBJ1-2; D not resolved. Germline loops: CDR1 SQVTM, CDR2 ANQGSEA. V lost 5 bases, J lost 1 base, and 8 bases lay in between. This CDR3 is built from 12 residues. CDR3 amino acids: CSVYVGNYGYTF. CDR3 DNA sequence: TGCAGCGTTTATGTCGGTAACTATGGCTACACCTTC.

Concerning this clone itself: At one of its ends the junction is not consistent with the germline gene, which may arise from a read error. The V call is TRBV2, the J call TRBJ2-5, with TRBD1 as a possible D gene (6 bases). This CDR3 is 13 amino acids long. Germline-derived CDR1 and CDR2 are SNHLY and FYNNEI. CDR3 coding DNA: TGTGCCAGCAGAGAAGGACAGCAAGAGACCCAGTACTTC. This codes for CASREGQQETQYF. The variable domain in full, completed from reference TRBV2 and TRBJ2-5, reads EPEVTQTPSHQVTQMGQEVILRCVPISNHLYFYWYRQILGQKVEFLVSFYNNEISEKSEIFDDQFSVERPDGSNFTLKIRSTKLEDSAMYFCASREGQQETQYFGPGTRLLVL.

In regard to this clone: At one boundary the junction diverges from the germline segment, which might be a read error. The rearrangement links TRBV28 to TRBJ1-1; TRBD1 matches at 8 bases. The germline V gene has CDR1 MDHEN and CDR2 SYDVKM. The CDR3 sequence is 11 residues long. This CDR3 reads CASSWGTGVIF. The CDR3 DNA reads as TGTGCCAGCAGTTGGGGGACAGGAGTGATCTTT.

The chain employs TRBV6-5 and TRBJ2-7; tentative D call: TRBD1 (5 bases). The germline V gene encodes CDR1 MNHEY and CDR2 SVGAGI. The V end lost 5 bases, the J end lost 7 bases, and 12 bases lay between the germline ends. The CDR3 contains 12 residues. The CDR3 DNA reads TGTGCCAGCAGTCCCGGACCAGGGGAGCAGTACTTC. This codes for CASSPGPGEQYF.

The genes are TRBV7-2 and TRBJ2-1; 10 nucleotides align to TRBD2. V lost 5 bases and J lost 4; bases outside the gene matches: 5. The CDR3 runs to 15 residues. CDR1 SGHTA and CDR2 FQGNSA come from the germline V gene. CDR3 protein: CASSPGLADYNEQFF. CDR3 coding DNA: TGTGCCAGCAGCCCAGGACTAGCGGATTACAATGAGCAGTTCTTC.

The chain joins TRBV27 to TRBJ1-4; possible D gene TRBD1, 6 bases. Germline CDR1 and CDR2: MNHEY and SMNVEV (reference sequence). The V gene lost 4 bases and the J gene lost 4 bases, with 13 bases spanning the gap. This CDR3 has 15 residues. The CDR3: CASSYGGAGNEKLFF. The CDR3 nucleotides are TGTGCCAGCAGTTACGGGGGGGCTGGTAATGAAAAACTGTTTTTT.

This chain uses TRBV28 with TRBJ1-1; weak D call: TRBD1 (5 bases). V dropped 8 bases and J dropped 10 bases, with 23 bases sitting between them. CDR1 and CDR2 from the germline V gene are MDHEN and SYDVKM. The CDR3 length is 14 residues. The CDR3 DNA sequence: TGTGCCAGCGTCTTGGGGGGTTCGCCCTACGGAGCTTTCTTT. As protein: CASVLGGSPYGAFF.

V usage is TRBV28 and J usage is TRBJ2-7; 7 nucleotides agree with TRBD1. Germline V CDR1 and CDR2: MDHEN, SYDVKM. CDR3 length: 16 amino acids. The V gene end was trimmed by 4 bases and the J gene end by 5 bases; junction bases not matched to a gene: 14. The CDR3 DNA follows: TGTGCCAGCAGTTACTATACAGGGGCCCCTTCGGACGAGCAGTACTTC. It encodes CASSYYTGAPSDEQYF.

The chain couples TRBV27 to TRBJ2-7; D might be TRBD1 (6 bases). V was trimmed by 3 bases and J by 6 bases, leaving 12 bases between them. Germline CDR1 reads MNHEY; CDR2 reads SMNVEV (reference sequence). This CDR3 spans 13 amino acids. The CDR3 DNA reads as TGTGCCAGCAGTTTGTCTCAGGGGAGCGAGCAGTACTTC. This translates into CASSLSQGSEQYF.

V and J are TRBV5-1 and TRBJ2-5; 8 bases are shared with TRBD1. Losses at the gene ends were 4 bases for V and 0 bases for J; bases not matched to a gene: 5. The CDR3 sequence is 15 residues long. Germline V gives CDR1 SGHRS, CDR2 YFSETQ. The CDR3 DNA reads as TGCGCCAGCAGCAAACAGGGGGAACACCAAGAGACCCAGTACTTC. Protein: CASSKQGEHQETQYF.

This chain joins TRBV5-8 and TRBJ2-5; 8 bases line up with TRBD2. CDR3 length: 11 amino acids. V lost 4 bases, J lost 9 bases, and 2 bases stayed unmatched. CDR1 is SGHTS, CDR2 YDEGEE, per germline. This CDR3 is CASSPGGAQYF. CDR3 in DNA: TGTGCCAGCAGCCCGGGGGGGGCCCAGTACTTC.

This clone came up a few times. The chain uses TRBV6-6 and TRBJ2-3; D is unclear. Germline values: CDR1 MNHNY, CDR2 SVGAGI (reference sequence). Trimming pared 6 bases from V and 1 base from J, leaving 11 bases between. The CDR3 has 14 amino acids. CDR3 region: CASRDVGGTDTQYF. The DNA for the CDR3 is TGTGCCAGCAGGGATGTAGGAGGCACAGATACGCAGTATTTT.

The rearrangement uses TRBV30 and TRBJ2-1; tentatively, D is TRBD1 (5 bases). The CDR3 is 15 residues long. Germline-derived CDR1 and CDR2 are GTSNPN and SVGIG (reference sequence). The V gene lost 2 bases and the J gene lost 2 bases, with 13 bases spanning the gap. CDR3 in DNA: TGTGCCTGGAGTAAGACAGTGGCCGCCTACAATGAGCAGTTCTTC. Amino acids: CAWSKTVAAYNEQFF.

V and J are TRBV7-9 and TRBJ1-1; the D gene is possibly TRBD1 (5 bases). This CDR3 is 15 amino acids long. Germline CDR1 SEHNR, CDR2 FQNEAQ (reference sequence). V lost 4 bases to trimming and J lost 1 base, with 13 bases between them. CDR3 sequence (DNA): TGTGCCAGCAGCTCCGTGAATAGGGGGAACACTGAAGCTTTCTTT. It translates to CASSSVNRGNTEAFF.

The CDR3 DNA reads as TGTGCCAGCAGTGCCCAGGACAGCTATGGCTACACCTTC. The encoded protein is CASSAQDSYGYTF. The V gene is TRBV2, the J gene TRBJ1-2, with D possibly matching TRBD1 (6 bases). The CDR3 runs 13 residues. The V gene lost 4 bases and the J gene lost 4 bases, with 10 bases spanning the gap. Germline values: CDR1 SNHLY, CDR2 FYNNEI.

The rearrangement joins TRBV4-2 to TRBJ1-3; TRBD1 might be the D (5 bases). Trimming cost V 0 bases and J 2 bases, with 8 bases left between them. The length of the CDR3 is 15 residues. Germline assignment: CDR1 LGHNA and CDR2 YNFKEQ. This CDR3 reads CASSQEGGTGNTIYF. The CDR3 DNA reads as TGTGCCAGCAGCCAAGAGGGGGGGACTGGAAACACCATATATTTT.

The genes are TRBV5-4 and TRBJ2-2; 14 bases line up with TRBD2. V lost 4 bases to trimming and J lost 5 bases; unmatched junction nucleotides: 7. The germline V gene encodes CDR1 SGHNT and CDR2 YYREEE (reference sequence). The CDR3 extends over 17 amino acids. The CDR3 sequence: CASSLPGLAGATGELFF. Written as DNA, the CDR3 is TGTGCCAGCAGCCTCCCGGGACTAGCGGGAGCGACCGGGGAGCTGTTTTTT.

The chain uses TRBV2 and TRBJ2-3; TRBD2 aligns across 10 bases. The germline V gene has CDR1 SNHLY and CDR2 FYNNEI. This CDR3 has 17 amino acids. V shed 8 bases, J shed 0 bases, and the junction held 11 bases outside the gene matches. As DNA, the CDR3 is TGTGCCAGCTCTACCCAGCGGGGGGGACCCAGCACAGATACGCAGTATTTT. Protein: CASSTQRGGPSTDTQYF.

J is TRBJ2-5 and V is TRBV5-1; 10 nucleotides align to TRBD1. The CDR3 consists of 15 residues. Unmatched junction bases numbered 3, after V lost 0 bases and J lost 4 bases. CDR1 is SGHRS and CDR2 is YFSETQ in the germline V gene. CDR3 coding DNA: TGCGCCAGCAGCTTGGCTCGGACAGGGGGAGAGACCCAGTACTTC. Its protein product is CASSLARTGGETQYF.

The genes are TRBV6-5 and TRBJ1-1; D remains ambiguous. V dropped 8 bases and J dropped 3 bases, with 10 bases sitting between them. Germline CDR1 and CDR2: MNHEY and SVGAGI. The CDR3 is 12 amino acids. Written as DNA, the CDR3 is TGTGCCAGCTTTTCGGTGGACACTGAAGCTTTCTTT. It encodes CASFSVDTEAFF.

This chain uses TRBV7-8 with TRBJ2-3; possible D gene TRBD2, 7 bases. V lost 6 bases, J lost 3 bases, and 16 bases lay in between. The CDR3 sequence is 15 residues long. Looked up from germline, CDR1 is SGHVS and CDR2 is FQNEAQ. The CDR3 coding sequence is TGTGCCAGCAGGATTCTAAGGGGGGGTACAGATACGCAGTATTTT. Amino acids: CASRILRGGTDTQYF. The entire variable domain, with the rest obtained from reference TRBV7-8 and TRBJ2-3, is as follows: GAGVSQSPRYKVAKRGQDVALRCDPISGHVSLFWYQQALGQGPEFLTYFQNEAQLDKSGLPSDRFFAERPEGSVSTLKIQRTQQEDSAVYLCASRILRGGTDTQYFGPGTRLTVL.

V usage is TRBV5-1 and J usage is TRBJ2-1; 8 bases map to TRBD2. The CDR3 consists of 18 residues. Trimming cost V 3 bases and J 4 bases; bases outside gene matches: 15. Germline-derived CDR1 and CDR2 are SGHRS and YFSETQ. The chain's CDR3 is CASSSGSGGTGGYNEQFF. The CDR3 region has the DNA TGCGCCAGCAGCTCTGGTTCCGGAGGGACGGGAGGGTACAATGAGCAGTTCTTC.

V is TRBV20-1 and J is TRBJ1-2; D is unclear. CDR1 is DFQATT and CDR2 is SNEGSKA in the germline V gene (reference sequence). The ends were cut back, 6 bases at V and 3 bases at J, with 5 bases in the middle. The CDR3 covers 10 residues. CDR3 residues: CSANYYGYTF. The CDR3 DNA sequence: TGCAGTGCCAATTACTATGGCTACACCTTC.

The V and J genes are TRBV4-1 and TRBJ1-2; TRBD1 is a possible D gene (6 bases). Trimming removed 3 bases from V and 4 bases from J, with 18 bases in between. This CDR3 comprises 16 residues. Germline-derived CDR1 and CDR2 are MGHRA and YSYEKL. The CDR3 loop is CASSHRTETRGYGYTF. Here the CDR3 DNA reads TGCGCCAGCAGCCACCGAACCGAGACCAGGGGCTATGGCTACACCTTC.

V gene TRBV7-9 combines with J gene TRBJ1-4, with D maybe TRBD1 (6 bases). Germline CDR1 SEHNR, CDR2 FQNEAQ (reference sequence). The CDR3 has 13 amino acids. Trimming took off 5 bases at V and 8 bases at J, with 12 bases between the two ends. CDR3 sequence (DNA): TGTGCCAGCAGCACCGGGACACACGAAAAACTGTTTTTT. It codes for CASSTGTHEKLFF.

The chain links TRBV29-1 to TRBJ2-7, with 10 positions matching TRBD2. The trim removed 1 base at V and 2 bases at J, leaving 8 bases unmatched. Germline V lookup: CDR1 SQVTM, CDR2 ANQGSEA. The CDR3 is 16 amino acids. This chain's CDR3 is CSVEGTSGGGTYEQYF. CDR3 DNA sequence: TGCAGCGTTGAAGGGACTAGCGGCGGGGGAACCTACGAGCAGTACTTC.

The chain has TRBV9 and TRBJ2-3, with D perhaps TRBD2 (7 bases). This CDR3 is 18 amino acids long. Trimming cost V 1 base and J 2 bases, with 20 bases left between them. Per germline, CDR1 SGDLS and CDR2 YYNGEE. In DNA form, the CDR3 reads TGTGCCAGCAGCGTACGGGGGCTAGGGCGGGGGCCCACAGATACGCAGTATTTT. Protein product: CASSVRGLGRGPTDTQYF. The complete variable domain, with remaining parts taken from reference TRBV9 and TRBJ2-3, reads DSGVTQTPKHLITATGQRVTLRCSPRSGDLSVYWYQQSLDQGLQFLIQYYNGEERAKGNILERFSAQQFPDLHSELNLSSLELGDSALYFCASSVRGLGRGPTDTQYFGPGTRLTVL.